This entry describes one T cell receptor beta chain. The CDR3 totals 13 residues. Germline V gives CDR1 SQVTM, CDR2 ANQGSEA. Trimming shortened V by 6 bases and J by 0 bases, and 11 bases separated the two germline ends. This specimen belongs to a study of CD8 T cells in Susac syndrome. From blood CD8+ and CD4+ T cells, TCR beta sequences were generated. Reverse transcription of 0.5 to 1 ug RNA was performed with random hexamers. An immunoSEQ multiplex PCR amplified TCR beta CDR3 over 54 Vbeta and 13 Jbeta. Each CDR3 protein is one row after TCRdb ran MiXCR on the immunoSEQ multiplex PCR reads. The data contain more than 200,000 distinct CDR3 sequences, just under 95% of them singletons.

The sequencing sample was made of CD4+ T cells from PBMCs. The source is a human donor with multiple sclerosis. This chain connects TRBV29-1 to TRBJ1-1, with D possibly TRBD1 on 5 matching bases. CDR3 amino acids: CSVAGHMNTEAFF. In DNA form, the CDR3 reads TGCAGCGTGGCAGGACACATGAACACTGAAGCTTTCTTT.